This T cell receptor beta chain emerged from a study of cytomegalovirus exposure and HLA in healthy donors. Turning to this clone: The antigen remains unidentified.

Use of 60 Vbeta and 13 Jbeta primers characterized the PCR. TCRdb keeps only in-frame clones here, not all; method: immunoSEQ multiplex PCR. The sample yields some 120,000 clones, 73% seen once. Study observations and caveats: Immune exposure was documented only through CMV serostatus.

Sample: PBMCs. This TCR was recovered from a woman in her forties in good health and CMV-seropositive.

CDR3 sequence (DNA): TGTGCCAGCAGTTACCGTGGCAGGAACACTGAAGCTTTCTTT. It encodes CASSYRGRNTEAFF. V is TRBV6-5 and J is TRBJ1-1; no definite D call. This CDR3 has 14 amino acids. The V and J ends lost 2 bases and 1 base respectively, with 8 bases between them. Germline V gene lookup returns CDR1 MNHEY and CDR2 SVGAGI.